This TCR beta chain is from a study of T cells in tuberculosis. Sequencing was performed with immunoSEQ multiplex PCR; in TCRdb, only in-frame clones are kept and a portion is missing. The top ten clones hold 4% to 6.5% of a sample with fewer than 35,000 clones, 86% of them seen once. The CDR3 has 14 residues. With 2 bases removed from V and 1 base from J, the gap between germline ends came to 8 bases. Germline V lookup: CDR1 ENHRY, CDR2 SYGVKD. Noted time point: new active TB diagnosis, blood taken before or within 7 days of starting treatment. This rearrangement joins TRBV10-3 to TRBJ1-1; D is unresolved. This TCR was sampled from an adult with tuberculosis. This specimen was PBMCs, taken at tuberculosis diagnosis. The CDR3 DNA sequence: TGTGCCATCAGTGAGAGGGCGGGGAACACTGAAGCTTTCTTT. Amino acid sequence: CAISERAGNTEAFF.